These 9 T cell receptor beta chains originate from one sample sequenced in a study of shared clonotypes between healthy human individuals. TCRdb's copy holds only in-frame clones and misses some; the assay was immunoSEQ multiplex PCR. The table includes 2.5 million or so clones, more than 90% detected once. Sequenced sample: naive CD4+ T cells sorted from blood. As for subset: CD45RA+ positively selected. The receptors here all came from a man aged 18 to 35 in good health.

This chain joins TRBV27 and TRBJ1-4, with 10 bases identical to TRBD1. With V trimmed by 8 bases and J by 7 bases, 10 bases remained unmatched. The CDR3 length is 15 residues. CDR1 and CDR2 from the germline V gene are MNHEY and SMNVEV (reference sequence). In nucleotides, the CDR3 is TGTGCCAGCGGAGAGCCGGGACAGGGGAGTGAAAAACTGTTTTTT. Encoded protein: CASGEPGQGSEKLFF.

J is TRBJ1-6 and V is TRBV5-1; no reliable D call. Germline V gives CDR1 SGHRS, CDR2 YFSETQ. This CDR3 contains 14 residues. Trimming shortened V by 5 bases and J by 4 bases, and 10 bases separated the two germline ends. The CDR3 here is CASSWEAYNSPLHF. CDR3 sequence (DNA): TGCGCCAGCAGTTGGGAGGCGTATAATTCACCCCTCCACTTT.

This clone is a singleton in its sample. V is TRBV10-1 and J is TRBJ2-5; a weak D match, TRBD1 (5 bases). Germline V CDR1 and CDR2: WNHNN, SYGVQD (reference sequence). V lost 4 bases, J lost 5 bases, and 11 bases lay in between. The CDR3 length is 13 residues. The DNA of the CDR3 is TGCGCCAGCAGTGCATCAGGGCCCGAGACCCAGTACTTC. It translates to CASSASGPETQYF.

The V call is TRBV4-1, the J call TRBJ2-7, with D perhaps TRBD1 (5 bases). The CDR3 contains 17 residues. V lost 1 base and J lost 6, with 22 bases in between. Germline-derived CDR1 and CDR2 are MGHRA and YSYEKL. CDR3 DNA: TGCGCCAGCAGCCAAGGGGCCCAGGGTGTCACCGGTGGCGAGCAGTACTTC. Translation: CASSQGAQGVTGGEQYF.

The chain is built from TRBV5-1 and TRBJ2-5, with 9 bases identical to TRBD2. Per the germline V gene, CDR1 is SGHRS and CDR2 is YFSETQ. Trimming took 0 bases from V and 4 from J; bases not matched to a gene: 7. This CDR3 has 16 residues. The chain's CDR3 is CASSLEGLAGGETQYF. As DNA, the CDR3 is TGCGCCAGCAGCTTGGAGGGACTAGCCGGGGGAGAGACCCAGTACTTC.

A note on this clone: In the same sample, other DNA sequences code for this CDR3. The chain is built from TRBV7-2 and TRBJ2-5; a weak D match, TRBD2 (7 bases). The V end lost 5 bases, the J end lost 1 base, and 14 bases lay between the germline ends. The CDR3 sequence is 15 residues long. Germline V CDR1 and CDR2: SGHTA, FQGNSA. The CDR3 DNA follows: TGTGCCAGCAGCCTGGGGGCTAGCGGCCAAGAGACCCAGTACTTC. It specifies CASSLGASGQETQYF. Complete variable domain (other parts from reference TRBV7-2 and TRBJ2-5): GAGVSQSPSNKVTEKGKDVELRCDPISGHTALYWYRQSLGQGLEFLIYFQGNSAPDKSGLPSDRFSAERTGGSVSTLTIQRTQQEDSAVYLCASSLGASGQETQYFGPGTRLLVL.

The rearrangement joins TRBV4-1 to TRBJ2-5; tentative D call: TRBD2 (5 bases). Between the trimmed V and J ends, which lost 0 bases and 2 bases, there was a span of 13 bases. This CDR3 region has 16 residues. Germline V gene sequence: CDR1 MGHRA, CDR2 YSYEKL. In nucleotides, the CDR3 is TGCGCCAGCAGCCAAGATATCCAGCGGAGACAAGAGACCCAGTACTTC. Translated, it gives CASSQDIQRRQETQYF.

The chain links TRBV18 to TRBJ2-1; 7 bases match TRBD2. Trimming removed 2 bases from V and 5 bases from J; junction bases left unmatched: 15. The CDR3 is made up of 18 amino acids. Looked up from germline, CDR1 is KGHSH and CDR2 is LQKENI. The CDR3 nucleotides read TGTGCCAGCTCACCATGGGCCTCTGGCGGGAGTGGCGACAATGAGCAGTTCTTC. The encoded protein is CASSPWASGGSGDNEQFF.

This chain links TRBV4-2 with TRBJ1-5; 7 bases line up with TRBD1. In germline, CDR1 is LGHNA, CDR2 YNFKEQ. This CDR3 has 15 amino acids. The trim removed 3 bases at V and 7 bases at J, leaving 9 bases unmatched. CDR3 residues: CASSHGGDSDQPQHF. The CDR3 nucleotides are TGTGCCAGCAGCCACGGTGGGGACAGTGACCAGCCCCAGCATTTT.